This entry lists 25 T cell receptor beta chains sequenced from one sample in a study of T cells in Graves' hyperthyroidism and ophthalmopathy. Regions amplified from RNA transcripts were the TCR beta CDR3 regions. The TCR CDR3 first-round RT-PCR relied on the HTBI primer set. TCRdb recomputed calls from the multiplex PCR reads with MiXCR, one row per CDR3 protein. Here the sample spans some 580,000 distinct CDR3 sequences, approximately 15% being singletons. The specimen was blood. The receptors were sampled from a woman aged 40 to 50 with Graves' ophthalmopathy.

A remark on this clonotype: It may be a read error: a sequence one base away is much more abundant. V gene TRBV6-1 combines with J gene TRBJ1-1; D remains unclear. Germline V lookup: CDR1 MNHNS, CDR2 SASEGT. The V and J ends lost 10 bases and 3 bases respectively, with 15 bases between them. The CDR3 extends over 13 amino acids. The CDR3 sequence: CATRRDAHTEAFF. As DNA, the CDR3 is TGTGCCACCAGAAGGGATGCGCACACTGAAGCTTTCTTT.

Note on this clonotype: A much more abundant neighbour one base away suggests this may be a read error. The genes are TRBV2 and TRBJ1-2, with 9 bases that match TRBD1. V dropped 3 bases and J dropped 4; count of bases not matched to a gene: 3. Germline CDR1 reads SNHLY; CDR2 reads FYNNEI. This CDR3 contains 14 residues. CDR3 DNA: TGTGCCAGCAGTGACGGGGACAGGGTCTATGGCTACACCTTC. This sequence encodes CASSDGDRVYGYTF.

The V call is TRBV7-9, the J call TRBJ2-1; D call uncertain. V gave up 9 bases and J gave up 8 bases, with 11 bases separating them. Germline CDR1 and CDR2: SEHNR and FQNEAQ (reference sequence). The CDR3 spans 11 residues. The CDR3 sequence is CASTEGDEQFF. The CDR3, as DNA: TGTGCCAGTACGGAAGGCGATGAGCAGTTCTTC.

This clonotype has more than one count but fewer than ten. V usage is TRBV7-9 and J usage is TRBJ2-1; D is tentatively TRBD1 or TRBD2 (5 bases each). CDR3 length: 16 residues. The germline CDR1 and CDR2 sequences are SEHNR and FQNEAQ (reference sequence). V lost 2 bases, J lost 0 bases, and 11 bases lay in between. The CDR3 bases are TGTGCCAGCAGCTTATATGAGGGGAACTCCTACAATGAGCAGTTCTTC. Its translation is CASSLYEGNSYNEQFF.

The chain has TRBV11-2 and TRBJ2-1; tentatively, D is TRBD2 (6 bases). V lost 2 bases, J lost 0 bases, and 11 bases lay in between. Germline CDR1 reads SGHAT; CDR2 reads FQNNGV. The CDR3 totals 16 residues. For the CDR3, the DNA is TGTGCCAGCAGCTTAAGGGACGGGAGCTCCTACAATGAGCAGTTCTTC. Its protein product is CASSLRDGSSYNEQFF.

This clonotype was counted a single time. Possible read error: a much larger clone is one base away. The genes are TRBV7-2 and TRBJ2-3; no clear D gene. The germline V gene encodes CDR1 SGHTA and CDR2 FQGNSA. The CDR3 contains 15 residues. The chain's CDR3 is CASGLDTLYTDTQYF. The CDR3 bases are TGTGCCAGCGGCTTAGACACTTTATACACAGATACGCAGTATTTT.

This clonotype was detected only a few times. In nucleotides, the CDR3 is TGCGCCAGCAGCGAAGACAGGACTTACGAGCAGTACTTC. Residues: CASSEDRTYEQYF. This chain uses TRBV5-1 with TRBJ2-7; maybe TRBD1 (6 bases). Germline V gives CDR1 SGHRS, CDR2 YFSETQ. V lost 4 bases and J 4 bases, leaving 12 bases between the germline ends. The CDR3 spans 13 residues.

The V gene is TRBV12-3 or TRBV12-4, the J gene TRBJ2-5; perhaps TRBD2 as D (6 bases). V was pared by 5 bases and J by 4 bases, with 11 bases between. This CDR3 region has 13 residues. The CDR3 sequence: CASSSLARETQYF. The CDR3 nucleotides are TGTGCCAGCAGTAGTCTAGCGAGAGAGACCCAGTACTTC.

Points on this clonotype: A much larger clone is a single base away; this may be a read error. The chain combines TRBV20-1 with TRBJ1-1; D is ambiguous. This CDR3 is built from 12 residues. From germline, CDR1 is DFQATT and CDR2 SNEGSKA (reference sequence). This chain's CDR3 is CSASRYNTGAFF. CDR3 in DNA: TGCAGTGCCTCCAGGTACAACACTGGAGCTTTCTTT.

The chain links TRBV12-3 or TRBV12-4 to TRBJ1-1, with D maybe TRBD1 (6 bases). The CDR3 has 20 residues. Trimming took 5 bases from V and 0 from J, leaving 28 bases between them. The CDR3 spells CASSKQSGGLRRAMNTEAFF. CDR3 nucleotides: TGTGCCAGCAGTAAACAATCGGGGGGGCTGCGGAGAGCGATGAACACTGAAGCTTTCTTT.

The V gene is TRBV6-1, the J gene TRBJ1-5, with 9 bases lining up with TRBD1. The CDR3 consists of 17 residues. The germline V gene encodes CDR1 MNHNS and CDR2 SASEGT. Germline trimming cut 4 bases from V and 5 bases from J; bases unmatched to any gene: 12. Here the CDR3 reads CASSVLDRGGVDQPQHF. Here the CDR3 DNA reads TGTGCCAGCAGTGTTTTGGACAGGGGTGGCGTAGATCAGCCCCAGCATTTT.

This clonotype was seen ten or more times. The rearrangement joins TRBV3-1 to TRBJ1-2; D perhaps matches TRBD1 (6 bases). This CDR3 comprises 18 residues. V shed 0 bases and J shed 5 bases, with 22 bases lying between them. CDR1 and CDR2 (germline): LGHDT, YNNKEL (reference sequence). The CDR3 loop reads CASSQEGGQMGLRYGYTF. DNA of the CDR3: TGTGCCAGCAGCCAAGAAGGAGGACAGATGGGTCTTCGGTATGGCTACACCTTC. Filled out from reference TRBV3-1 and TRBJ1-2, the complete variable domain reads DTAVSQTPKYLVTQMGNDKSIKCEQNLGHDTMYWYKQDSKKFLKIMFSYNNKELIINETVPNRFSPKSPDKAHLNLHINSLELGDSAVYFCASSQEGGQMGLRYGYTFGSGTRLTVV.

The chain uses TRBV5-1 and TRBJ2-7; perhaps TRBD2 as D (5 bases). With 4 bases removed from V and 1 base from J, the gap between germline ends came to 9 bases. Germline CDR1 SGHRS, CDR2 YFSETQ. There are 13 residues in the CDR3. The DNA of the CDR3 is TGCGCCAGCAGCGGCGGGCCATCCTACGAGCAGTACTTC. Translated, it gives CASSGGPSYEQYF.

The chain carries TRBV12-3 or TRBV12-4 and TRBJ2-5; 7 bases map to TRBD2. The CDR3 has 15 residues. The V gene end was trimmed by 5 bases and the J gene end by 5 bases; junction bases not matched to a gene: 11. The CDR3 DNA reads TGTGCCAGCAGTCCCCAGGGAGGGCCTGGGGAGACCCAGTACTTC. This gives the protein CASSPQGGPGETQYF.

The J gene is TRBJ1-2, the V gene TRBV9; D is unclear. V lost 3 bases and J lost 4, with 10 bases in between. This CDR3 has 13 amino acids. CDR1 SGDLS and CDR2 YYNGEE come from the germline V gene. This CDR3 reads CASSGATFYGYTF. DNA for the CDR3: TGTGCCAGCAGCGGGGCCACCTTCTATGGCTACACCTTC.

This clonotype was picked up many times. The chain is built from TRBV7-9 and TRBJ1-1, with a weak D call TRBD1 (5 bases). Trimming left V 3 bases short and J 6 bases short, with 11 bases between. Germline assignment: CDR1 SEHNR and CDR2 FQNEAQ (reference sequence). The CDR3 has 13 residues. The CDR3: CASSLWGGAEAFF. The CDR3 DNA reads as TGTGCCAGCAGCTTGTGGGGGGGGGCTGAAGCTTTCTTT.

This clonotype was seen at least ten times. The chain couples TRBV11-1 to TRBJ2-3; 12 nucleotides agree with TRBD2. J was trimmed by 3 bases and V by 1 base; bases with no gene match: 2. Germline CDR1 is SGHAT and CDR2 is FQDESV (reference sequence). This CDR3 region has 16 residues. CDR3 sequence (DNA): TGTGCCAGCAGCTTAGAGACTAGCGGGAGAACAGATACGCAGTATTTT. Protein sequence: CASSLETSGRTDTQYF. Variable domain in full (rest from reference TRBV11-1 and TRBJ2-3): EAEVAQSPRYKITEKSQAVAFWCDPISGHATLYWYRQILGQGPELLVQFQDESVVDDSQLPKDRFSAERLKGVDSTLKIQPAELGDSAMYLCASSLETSGRTDTQYFGPGTRLTVL.

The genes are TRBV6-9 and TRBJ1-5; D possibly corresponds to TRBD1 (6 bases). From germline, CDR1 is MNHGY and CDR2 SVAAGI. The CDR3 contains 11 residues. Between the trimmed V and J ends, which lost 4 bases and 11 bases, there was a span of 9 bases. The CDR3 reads CASSWRDTQHF. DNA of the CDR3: TGTGCCAGCAGTTGGAGGGACACCCAGCATTTT.

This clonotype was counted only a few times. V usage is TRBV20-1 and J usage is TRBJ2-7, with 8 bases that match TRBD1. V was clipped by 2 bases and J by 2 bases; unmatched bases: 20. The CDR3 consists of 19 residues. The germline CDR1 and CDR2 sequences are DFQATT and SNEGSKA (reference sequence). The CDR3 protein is CSARSVRLAGGLETYEQYF. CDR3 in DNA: TGCAGTGCTAGATCGGTTCGCCTGGCAGGGGGCTTAGAAACCTACGAGCAGTACTTC.

The CDR3 sequence is CASSSQGTPYNEQFF. The CDR3 DNA reads as TGTGCCAGCAGTTCACAGGGGACCCCCTACAATGAGCAGTTCTTC. This chain joins TRBV27 and TRBJ2-1; 7 nucleotides align to TRBD1. The germline V gene encodes CDR1 MNHEY and CDR2 SMNVEV (reference sequence). This CDR3 region has 15 residues. J lost 2 bases, V lost 4 bases, and 5 bases had no gene match.

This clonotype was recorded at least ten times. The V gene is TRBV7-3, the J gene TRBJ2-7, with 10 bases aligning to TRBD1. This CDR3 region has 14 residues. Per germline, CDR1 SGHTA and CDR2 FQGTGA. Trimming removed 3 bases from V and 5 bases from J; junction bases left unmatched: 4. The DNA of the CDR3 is TGTGCCAGCAGCTTGGGACAGGGGAGGAACGAGCAGTACTTC. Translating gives CASSLGQGRNEQYF.

The CDR3 region is CASSQLGGLAGGSETQYF. In DNA form, the CDR3 reads TGTGCCAGCAGCCAACTTGGAGGACTAGCGGGAGGTTCAGAGACCCAGTACTTC. This rearrangement joins TRBV4-2 to TRBJ2-5; 14 nucleotides line up with TRBD2. V dropped 2 bases and J dropped 4; count of bases not matched to a gene: 9. Germline CDR1 reads LGHNA; CDR2 reads YNFKEQ. The CDR3 covers 18 residues.

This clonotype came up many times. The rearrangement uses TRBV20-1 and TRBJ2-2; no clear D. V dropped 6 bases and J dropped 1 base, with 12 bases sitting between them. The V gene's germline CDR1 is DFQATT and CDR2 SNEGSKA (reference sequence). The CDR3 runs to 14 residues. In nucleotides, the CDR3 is TGCAGTGCCACCGGTCGACGGAACACCGGGGAGCTGTTTTTT. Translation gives CSATGRRNTGELFF.

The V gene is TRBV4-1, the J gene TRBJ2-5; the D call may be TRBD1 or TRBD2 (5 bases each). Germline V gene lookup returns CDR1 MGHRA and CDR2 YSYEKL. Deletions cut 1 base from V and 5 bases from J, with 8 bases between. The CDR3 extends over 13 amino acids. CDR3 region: CASSQVGVETQYF. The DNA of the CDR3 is TGCGCCAGCAGCCAAGTGGGGGTGGAGACCCAGTACTTC.

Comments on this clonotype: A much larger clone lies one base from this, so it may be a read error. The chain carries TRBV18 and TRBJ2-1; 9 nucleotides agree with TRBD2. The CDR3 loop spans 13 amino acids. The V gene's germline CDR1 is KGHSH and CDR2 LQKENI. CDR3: CANSPWTSDEQFF. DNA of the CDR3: TGTGCCAACTCACCATGGACTAGCGATGAGCAGTTCTTC.